The source of this TCR beta chain is a study of T cells expressing NK-cell markers. Overall study findings and caveats: These same clonotypes (in a few donors) also led the CD3+CD56-NKG2C+ fraction.

TCRdb re-called the 5' RACE reads; one entry per CDR3 protein, DNA not given. Across about 410,000 distinct CDR3 sequences, the top ten clones capture roughly a tenth of the sample. About this clonotype itself: Its antigen is unidentified.

This CDR3 is built from 14 residues. Input material: blood T cells: a sorted CD56 or NKG2C T cell subset, CD4+ or CD8+ T cells, or bulk PBMC T cells (not recorded which). This clonotype was sampled from a woman aged 45-59 years in good health. This chain uses TRBV12-3 or TRBV12-4 with TRBJ2-5; the D call of TRBD1 rests on TCRdb alone, since no DNA is present to check it. This CDR3 reads CASSPLATGATQYF.